This entry concerns a single T cell receptor beta chain. The antigen remains unidentified. Patients with other autoimmune diseases, uncontrolled infections, pregnancy or lactation were excluded. The V gene lost 2 bases and the J gene lost 5 bases, with 15 bases spanning the gap. The CDR3 runs to 15 residues. The germline gives CDR1 MNHNS, CDR2 SASEGT. This entry is derived from a study of Graves' ophthalmopathy and Graves' hyperthyroidism. Overall study results and limits: In blood, most expanded thyroid clonotypes above 0.001 frequency were also detected.

TCR beta CDR3 regions were amplified from RNA transcripts. RT-PCR in the first round used HTBI primers; a second-round multiplex PCR followed. TCRdb fed the multiplex PCR reads into MiXCR, producing one record per CDR3 protein. In the table there are roughly 500,000 distinct CDR3 sequences, 13% to 15% of which are singletons. Input material: blood. This receptor was taken from a young woman with Graves' ophthalmopathy. This chain joins TRBV6-1 and TRBJ2-5; TRBD2 is a possible D gene (7 bases). CDR3 bases: TGTGCCAGCAGTGAAAGTAGGGGGGGGTTCGAGACCCAGTACTTC. Protein product: CASSESRGGFETQYF.